The 18 T cell receptor beta chains below all came from one sample that was sequenced in a study of cytomegalovirus exposure and HLA in healthy donors. PCR was performed using 60 Vbeta and 13 Jbeta primers. The method was immunoSEQ multiplex PCR; TCRdb's version includes in-frame clones alone and lacks a portion of them. Of about 160,000 clones listed, roughly 78% are singletons. The sequenced sample consisted of PBMCs. Receptors originate from a man aged 35-49 years in good health and CMV-seronegative.

The CDR3 reads CASRAGTANTEAFF. Here the CDR3 DNA reads TGTGCCAGCAGGGCCGGGACAGCTAACACTGAAGCTTTCTTT. The chain carries TRBV6-5 and TRBJ1-1; 7 bases align to TRBD1. CDR3 length: 14 amino acids. Trimming at V came to 6 bases and at J to 2 bases, leaving 6 bases not matched to a gene. Looked up from germline, CDR1 is MNHEY and CDR2 is SVGAGI.

The J gene is TRBJ2-7, the V gene TRBV5-4; maybe TRBD2 (6 bases). This CDR3 has 15 amino acids. V was shortened by 4 bases and J by 5 bases, with 19 bases between the two germline ends. The V gene's germline CDR1 is SGHNT and CDR2 YYREEE (reference sequence). Here the CDR3 DNA reads TGTGCCAGCAGCCCCGGAGGAGGGTGGAGAGACGAGCAGTACTTC. This codes for CASSPGGGWRDEQYF. The full variable domain, rest sourced from reference TRBV5-4 and TRBJ2-7, is ETGVTQSPTHLIKTRGQQVTLRCSSQSGHNTVSWYQQALGQGPQFIFQYYREEENGRGNFPPRFSGLQFPNYSSELNVNALELDDSALYLCASSPGGGWRDEQYFGPGTRLTVT.

The chain carries TRBV2 and TRBJ1-6; D may be TRBD1 (6 bases). The germline gives CDR1 SNHLY, CDR2 FYNNEI. The length of the CDR3 is 16 residues. Trimming removed 6 bases from V and 8 bases from J, with 20 bases in between. CDR3 in amino acids: CASSRTEGVGDSPLHF. CDR3 DNA: TGTGCCAGCAGCCGGACAGAAGGGGTGGGGGATTCACCCCTCCACTTT.

V gene TRBV28 combines with J gene TRBJ2-3, with TRBD1 matching 10 bases. Germline V CDR1 and CDR2: MDHEN, SYDVKM. The V segment lost 4 bases and the J segment 1 base; nucleotides outside the gene matches: 2. This CDR3 spans 15 amino acids. CDR3 nucleotides: TGTGCCAGCAGTTCCGGACAGGGGGGCACAGATACGCAGTATTTT. Amino acids: CASSSGQGGTDTQYF.

Only a few counts were recorded for this clone. The genes are TRBV11-3 and TRBJ2-5; D gene uncertain. The CDR3 consists of 13 residues. The V end was cut by 2 bases, the J end by 1 base, with 5 bases between. Per the germline V gene, CDR1 is SGHNT and CDR2 is YENEEA. The CDR3 protein is CASSLHSQETQYF. Written as DNA, the CDR3 is TGTGCCAGCAGCTTACACAGCCAAGAGACCCAGTACTTC.

This rearrangement joins TRBV30 to TRBJ1-3; D is uncertain. CDR3 size: 15 residues. V was trimmed by 8 bases and J by 0 bases, leaving 17 bases between them. Germline CDR1 is GTSNPN and CDR2 is SVGIG (reference sequence). The DNA for the CDR3 is TGTGCCGCGGATCCCGGCAGCTACTCTGGAAACACCATATATTTT. It encodes CAADPGSYSGNTIYF.

This clone appeared a few times. The J gene is TRBJ2-7, the V gene TRBV13; D gene uncertain. V was cut by 5 bases and J by 5 bases, with 7 bases left in between. In germline, CDR1 is PRHDT, CDR2 FYEKMQ (reference sequence). The CDR3 has 11 residues. DNA of the CDR3: TGTGCCAGCAGCGTCCGGGACGAGCAGTACTTC. Amino acids: CASSVRDEQYF.

The chain joins TRBV27 to TRBJ2-7; 8 bases are a match to TRBD1. Germline V gives CDR1 MNHEY, CDR2 SMNVEV (reference sequence). V gave up 6 bases and J gave up 3 bases; unmatched junction bases: 7. The CDR3 contains 14 residues. The CDR3 coding sequence is TGTGCCAGCAGCCACAGGGGGGAGATCTACGAGCAGTACTTC. Translating it yields CASSHRGEIYEQYF.

V gene TRBV19 combines with J gene TRBJ1-6, with 10 bases fitting TRBD1. The CDR3 has 18 amino acids. V lost 5 bases and J lost 0; bases outside the gene matches: 7. The germline V gene has CDR1 LNHDA and CDR2 SQIVND (reference sequence). In DNA form, the CDR3 reads TGTGCCAGTAGTTTCAGGACAGGGGGAAGCTCCTATAATTCACCCCTCCACTTT. Amino acids: CASSFRTGGSSYNSPLHF.

The chain combines TRBV9 with TRBJ2-5, with D possibly being TRBD1 (6 bases). Deletions cut 0 bases from V and 5 bases from J, with 17 bases between. CDR3 length: 16 residues. CDR1 is SGDLS and CDR2 is YYNGEE in the germline V gene. The CDR3 here is CASSVGGRAVGETQYF. CDR3 DNA sequence: TGTGCCAGCAGCGTAGGGGGGCGGGCGGTTGGTGAGACCCAGTACTTC.

V and J are TRBV11-2 and TRBJ2-1; the D gene is possibly TRBD2 (5 bases). This CDR3 has 13 residues. Germline CDR1 and CDR2: SGHAT and FQNNGV. Trimming took 1 base from V and 10 from J, leaving 11 bases between them. The CDR3 region is CASSLVRGTEQFF. The CDR3 nucleotides read TGTGCCAGCAGCTTAGTTCGGGGTACCGAGCAGTTCTTC. Supplemented by reference TRBV11-2 and TRBJ2-1, the full variable domain reads EAGVAQSPRYKIIEKRQSVAFWCNPISGHATLYWYQQILGQGPKLLIQFQNNGVVDDSQLPKDRFSAERLKGVDSTLKIQPAKLEDSAVYLCASSLVRGTEQFFGPGTRLTVL.

This sequence joins TRBV5-4 and TRBJ2-1; 7 positions agree with TRBD2. The length of the CDR3 is 16 residues. V dropped 0 bases and J dropped 9; count of bases not matched to a gene: 12. CDR1 is SGHNT and CDR2 is YYREEE in the germline V gene (reference sequence). CDR3 protein: CASSLGGGTNFGEQFF. CDR3 nucleotide sequence: TGTGCCAGCAGCTTGGGGGGCGGGACTAATTTTGGTGAGCAGTTCTTC.

The table lists this clone with a count of one. The chain has TRBV29-1 and TRBJ2-2; 13 nucleotides agree with TRBD2. The germline gives CDR1 SQVTM, CDR2 ANQGSEA. The CDR3 contains 15 residues. Trimming took 8 bases from V and 2 from J; bases not matched to a gene: 5. The CDR3 loop is CSTRTSGSNTGELFF. In DNA form, the CDR3 reads TGCAGCACAAGGACTAGCGGGAGTAACACCGGGGAGCTGTTTTTT.

This chain links TRBV30 with TRBJ1-5; TRBD1 might be the D (6 bases). The CDR3 loop spans 13 amino acids. Germline V lookup: CDR1 GTSNPN, CDR2 SVGIG (reference sequence). V lost 3 bases and J lost 9, with 15 bases in between. DNA of the CDR3: TGTGCCTGGAGCAGGGACACCCAGGCGCCCCAGCATTTT. Protein product: CAWSRDTQAPQHF.

V and J are TRBV13 and TRBJ2-1; the match to TRBD2 covers 7 bases. The CDR3 consists of 16 residues. CDR1 is PRHDT, CDR2 FYEKMQ, per germline (reference sequence). Germline trimming cut 1 base from V and 2 bases from J; bases unmatched to any gene: 5. The CDR3, as DNA: TGTGCCAGCAGCTTAGATGAGCGGGAACCCTACAATGAGCAGTTCTTC. This translates into CASSLDEREPYNEQFF. Complete variable domain (other parts from reference TRBV13 and TRBJ2-1): AAGVIQSPRHLIKEKRETATLKCYPIPRHDTVYWYQQGPGQDPQFLISFYEKMQSDKGSIPDRFSAQQFSDYHSELNMSSLELGDSALYFCASSLDEREPYNEQFFGPGTRLTVL.

The gene calls are TRBV18 and TRBJ2-7; 7 nucleotides align to TRBD1. This CDR3 comprises 16 residues. V dropped 8 bases and J dropped 2; count of bases not matched to a gene: 15. Germline-derived CDR1 and CDR2 are KGHSH and LQKENI. The CDR3 DNA is TGTGCCAGCCCTAAAGACAGGGTTCAACGAACCTACGAGCAGTACTTC. It specifies CASPKDRVQRTYEQYF.

As DNA, the CDR3 is TGCGCCAGCAGCCAAGAGGGTTCCGGGTTCCAGTACTTC. Its protein is CASSQEGSGFQYF. The chain employs TRBV4-1 and TRBJ2-5; no reliable D call. There are 13 residues in the CDR3. Trimming took off 0 bases at V and 10 bases at J, with 12 bases between the two ends. The V gene's germline CDR1 is MGHRA and CDR2 YSYEKL.

V usage is TRBV5-4 and J usage is TRBJ2-1, with D possibly matching TRBD2 (5 bases). The CDR3 has 15 residues. The V gene's germline CDR1 is SGHNT and CDR2 YYREEE (reference sequence). V dropped 3 bases and J dropped 0 bases, with 10 bases sitting between them. The CDR3 DNA sequence: TGTGCCAGCAGCTATACAGCGGTCTCCTACAATGAGCAGTTCTTC. It is translated as CASSYTAVSYNEQFF.